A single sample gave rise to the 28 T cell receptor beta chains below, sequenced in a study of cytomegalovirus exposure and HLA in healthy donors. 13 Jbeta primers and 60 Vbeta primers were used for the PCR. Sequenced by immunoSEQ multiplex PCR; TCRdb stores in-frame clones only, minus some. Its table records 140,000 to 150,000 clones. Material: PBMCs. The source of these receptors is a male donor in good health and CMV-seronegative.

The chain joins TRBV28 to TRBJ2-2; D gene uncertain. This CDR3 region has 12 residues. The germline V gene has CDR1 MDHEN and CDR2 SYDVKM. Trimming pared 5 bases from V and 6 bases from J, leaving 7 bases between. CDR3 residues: CASSLPSGELFF. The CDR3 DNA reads TGTGCCAGCAGTCTACCTTCCGGGGAGCTGTTTTTT.

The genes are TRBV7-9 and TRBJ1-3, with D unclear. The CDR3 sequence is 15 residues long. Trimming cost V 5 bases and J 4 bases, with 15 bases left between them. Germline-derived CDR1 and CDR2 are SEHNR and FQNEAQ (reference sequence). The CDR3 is CASSPYGLTGNTIYF. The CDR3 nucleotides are TGTGCCAGCAGCCCTTACGGTCTAACGGGAAACACCATATATTTT.

This CDR3 reads CASSPSAGGPSEQFF. DNA for the CDR3: TGTGCCAGCAGCCCTTCGGCGGGGGGGCCAAGTGAGCAGTTCTTC. The chain combines TRBV9 with TRBJ2-1; 9 bases line up with TRBD2. Germline loops: CDR1 SGDLS, CDR2 YYNGEE. The V gene end was trimmed by 4 bases and the J gene end by 9 bases; junction bases not matched to a gene: 11. The CDR3 is 15 residues long.

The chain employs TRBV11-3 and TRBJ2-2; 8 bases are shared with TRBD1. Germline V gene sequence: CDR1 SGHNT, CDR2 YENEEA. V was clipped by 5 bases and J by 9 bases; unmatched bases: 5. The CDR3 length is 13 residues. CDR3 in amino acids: CASSGQGLRELFF. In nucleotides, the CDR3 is TGTGCCAGCAGCGGACAGGGCCTCCGGGAGCTGTTTTTT.

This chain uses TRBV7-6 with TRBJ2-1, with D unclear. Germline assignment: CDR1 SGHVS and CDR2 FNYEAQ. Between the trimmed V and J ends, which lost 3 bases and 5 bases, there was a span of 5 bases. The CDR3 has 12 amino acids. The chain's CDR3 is CASSFADNEQFF. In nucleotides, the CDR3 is TGTGCCAGCAGCTTCGCGGACAATGAGCAGTTCTTC.

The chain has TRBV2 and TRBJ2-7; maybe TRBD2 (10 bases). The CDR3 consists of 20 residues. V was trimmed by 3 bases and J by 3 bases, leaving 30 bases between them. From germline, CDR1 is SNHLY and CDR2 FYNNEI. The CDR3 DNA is TGTGCCAGCAGTGATTATAGGTGGGGGACAGGGACTAGCGTGCACTACGAGCAGTACTTC. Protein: CASSDYRWGTGTSVHYEQYF.

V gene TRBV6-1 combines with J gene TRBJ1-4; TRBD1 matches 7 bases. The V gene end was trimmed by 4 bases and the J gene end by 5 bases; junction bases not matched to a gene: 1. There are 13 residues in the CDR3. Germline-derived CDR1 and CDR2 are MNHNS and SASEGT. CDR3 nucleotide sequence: TGTGCCAGCAGTGGGGGACAGAATGAAAAACTGTTTTTT. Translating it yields CASSGGQNEKLFF.

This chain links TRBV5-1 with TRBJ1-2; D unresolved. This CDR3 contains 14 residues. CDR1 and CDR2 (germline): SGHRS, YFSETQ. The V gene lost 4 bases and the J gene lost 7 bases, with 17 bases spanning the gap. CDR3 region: CASSPEGQMGGYTF. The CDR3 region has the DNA TGCGCCAGCAGCCCGGAGGGCCAGATGGGTGGCTACACCTTC.

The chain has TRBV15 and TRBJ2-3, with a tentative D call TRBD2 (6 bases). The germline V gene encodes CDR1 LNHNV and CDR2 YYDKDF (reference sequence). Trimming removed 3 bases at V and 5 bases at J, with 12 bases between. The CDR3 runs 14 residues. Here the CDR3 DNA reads TGTGCCACCAGCAGGGGACTTGGCGGAGATACGCAGTATTTT. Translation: CATSRGLGGDTQYF. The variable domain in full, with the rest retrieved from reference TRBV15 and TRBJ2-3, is DAMVIQNPRYQVTQFGKPVTLSCSQTLNHNVMYWYQQKSSQAPKLLFHYYDKDFNNEADTPDNFQSRRPNTSFCFLDIRSPGLGDTAMYLCATSRGLGGDTQYFGPGTRLTVL.

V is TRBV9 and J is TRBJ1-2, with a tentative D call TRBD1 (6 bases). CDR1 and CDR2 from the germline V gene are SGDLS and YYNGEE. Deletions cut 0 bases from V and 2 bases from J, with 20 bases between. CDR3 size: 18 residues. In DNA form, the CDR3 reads TGTGCCAGCAGCGTAGCTCCCCACAGTTGGGACAAAAACTATGGCTACACCTTC. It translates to CASSVAPHSWDKNYGYTF.

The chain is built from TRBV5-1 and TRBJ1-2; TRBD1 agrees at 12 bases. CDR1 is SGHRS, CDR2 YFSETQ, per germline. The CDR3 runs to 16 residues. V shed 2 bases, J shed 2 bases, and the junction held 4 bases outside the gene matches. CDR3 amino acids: CASSLLGTGGNYGYTF. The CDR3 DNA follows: TGCGCCAGCAGCTTACTAGGGACAGGGGGCAACTATGGCTACACCTTC.

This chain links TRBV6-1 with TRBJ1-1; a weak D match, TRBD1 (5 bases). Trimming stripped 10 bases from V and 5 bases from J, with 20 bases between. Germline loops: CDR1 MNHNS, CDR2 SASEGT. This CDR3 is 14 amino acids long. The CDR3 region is CATQAKFQGTEAFF. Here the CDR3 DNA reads TGTGCCACACAAGCAAAATTTCAGGGAACTGAAGCTTTCTTT.

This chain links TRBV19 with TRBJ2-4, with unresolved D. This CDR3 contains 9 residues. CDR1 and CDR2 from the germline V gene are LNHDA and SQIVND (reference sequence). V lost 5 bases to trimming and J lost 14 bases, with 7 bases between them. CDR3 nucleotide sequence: TGTGCCAGTAGTCGGTTGGAGTACTTC. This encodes CASSRLEYF.

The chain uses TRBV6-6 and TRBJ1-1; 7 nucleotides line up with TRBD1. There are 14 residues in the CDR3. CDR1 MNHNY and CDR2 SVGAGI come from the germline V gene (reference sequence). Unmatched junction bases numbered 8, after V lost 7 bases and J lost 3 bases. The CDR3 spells CASNLQGLDTEAFF. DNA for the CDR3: TGTGCCAGCAACCTACAGGGGCTAGACACTGAAGCTTTCTTT.

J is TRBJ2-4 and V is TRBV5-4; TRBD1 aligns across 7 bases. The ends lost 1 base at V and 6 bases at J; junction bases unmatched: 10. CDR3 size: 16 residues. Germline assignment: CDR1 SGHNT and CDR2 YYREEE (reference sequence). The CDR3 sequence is CASSLWLGTAPNIQYF. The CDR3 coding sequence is TGTGCCAGCAGCTTGTGGTTGGGGACAGCCCCAAACATTCAGTACTTC.

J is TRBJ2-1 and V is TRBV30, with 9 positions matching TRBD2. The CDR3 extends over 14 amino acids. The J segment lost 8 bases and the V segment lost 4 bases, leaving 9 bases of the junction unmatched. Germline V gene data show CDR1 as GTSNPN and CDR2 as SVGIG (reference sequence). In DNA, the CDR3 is TGTGCCTGGAACAAGGATAGCGGGGGATATGAGCAGTTCTTC. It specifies CAWNKDSGGYEQFF. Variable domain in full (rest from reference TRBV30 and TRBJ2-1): SQTIHQWPATLVQPVGSPLSLECTVEGTSNPNLYWYRQAAGRGLQLLFYSVGIGQISSEVPQNLSASRPQDRQFILSSKKLLLSDSGFYLCAWNKDSGGYEQFFGPGTRLTVL.

CDR3 sequence reads: CASSPDRGYEQYF. The CDR3 DNA reads as TGCGCCAGCAGCCCGGACAGGGGTTACGAGCAGTACTTC. The genes are TRBV5-1 and TRBJ2-7; 9 bases are shared with TRBD1. The CDR3 has 13 residues. Per germline, CDR1 SGHRS and CDR2 YFSETQ. V shed 4 bases, J shed 4 bases, and the junction held 3 bases outside the gene matches.

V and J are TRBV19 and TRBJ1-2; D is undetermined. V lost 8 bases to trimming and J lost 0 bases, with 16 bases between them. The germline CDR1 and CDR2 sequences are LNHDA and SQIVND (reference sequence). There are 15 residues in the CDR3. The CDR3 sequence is CASLGSQKSNYGYTF. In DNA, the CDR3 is TGTGCCAGTCTAGGGAGCCAGAAATCTAACTATGGCTACACCTTC. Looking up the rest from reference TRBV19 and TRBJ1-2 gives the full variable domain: DGGITQSPKYLFRKEGQNVTLSCEQNLNHDAMYWYRQDPGQGLRLIYYSQIVNDFQKGDIAEGYSVSREKKESFPLTVTSAQKNPTAFYLCASLGSQKSNYGYTFGSGTRLTVV.

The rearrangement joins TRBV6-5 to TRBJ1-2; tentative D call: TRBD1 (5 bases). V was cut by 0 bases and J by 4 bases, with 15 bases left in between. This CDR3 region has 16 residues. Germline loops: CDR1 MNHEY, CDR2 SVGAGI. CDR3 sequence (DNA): TGTGCCAGCAGTTACTCCGACAACGGGGACTTCTATGGCTACACCTTC. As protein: CASSYSDNGDFYGYTF.

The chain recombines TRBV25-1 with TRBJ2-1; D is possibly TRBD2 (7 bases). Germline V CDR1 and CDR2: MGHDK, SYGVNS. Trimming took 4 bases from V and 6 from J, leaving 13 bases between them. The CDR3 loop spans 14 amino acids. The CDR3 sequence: CASSAGGPINEQFF. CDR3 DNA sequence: TGTGCCAGCAGTGCCGGGGGGCCCATCAATGAGCAGTTCTTC.

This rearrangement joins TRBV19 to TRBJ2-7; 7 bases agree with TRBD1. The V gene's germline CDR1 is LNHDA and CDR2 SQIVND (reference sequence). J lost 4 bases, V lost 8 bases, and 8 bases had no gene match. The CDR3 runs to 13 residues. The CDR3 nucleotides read TGTGCCAGTGCAAATGGCAGGGGGTACGAGCAGTACTTC. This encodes CASANGRGYEQYF.

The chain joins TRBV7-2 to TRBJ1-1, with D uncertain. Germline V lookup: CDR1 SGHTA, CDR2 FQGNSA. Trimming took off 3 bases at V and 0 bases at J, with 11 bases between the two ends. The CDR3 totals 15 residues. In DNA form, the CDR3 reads TGTGCCAGCAGCTTCACAGCTGGCATGAACACTGAAGCTTTCTTT. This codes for CASSFTAGMNTEAFF.

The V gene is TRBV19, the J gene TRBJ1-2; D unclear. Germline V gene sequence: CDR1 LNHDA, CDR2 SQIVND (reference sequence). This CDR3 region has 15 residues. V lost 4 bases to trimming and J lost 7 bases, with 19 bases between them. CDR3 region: CASSTPPGYSSGYTF. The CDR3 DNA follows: TGTGCCAGTAGTACCCCCCCCGGGTATTCAAGTGGCTACACCTTC.

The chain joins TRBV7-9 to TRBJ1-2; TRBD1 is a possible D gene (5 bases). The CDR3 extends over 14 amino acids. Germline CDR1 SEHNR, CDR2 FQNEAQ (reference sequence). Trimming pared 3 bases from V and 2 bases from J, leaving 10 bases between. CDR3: CASSFWAGNYGYTF. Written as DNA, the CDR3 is TGTGCCAGCAGCTTTTGGGCAGGGAACTATGGCTACACCTTC.

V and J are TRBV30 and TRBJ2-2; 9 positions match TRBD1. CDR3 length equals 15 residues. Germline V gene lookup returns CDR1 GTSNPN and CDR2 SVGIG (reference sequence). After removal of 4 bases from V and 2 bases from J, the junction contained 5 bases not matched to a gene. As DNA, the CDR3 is TGTGCCTGGATGTACAGGGGGCCTAACACCGGGGAGCTGTTTTTT. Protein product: CAWMYRGPNTGELFF.

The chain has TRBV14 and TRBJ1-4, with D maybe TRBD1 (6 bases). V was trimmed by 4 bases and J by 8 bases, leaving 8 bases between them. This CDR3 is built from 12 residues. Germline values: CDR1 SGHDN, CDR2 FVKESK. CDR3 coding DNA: TGTGCCAGCAGCCCGGGACAAGAAAAACTGTTTTTT. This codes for CASSPGQEKLFF.

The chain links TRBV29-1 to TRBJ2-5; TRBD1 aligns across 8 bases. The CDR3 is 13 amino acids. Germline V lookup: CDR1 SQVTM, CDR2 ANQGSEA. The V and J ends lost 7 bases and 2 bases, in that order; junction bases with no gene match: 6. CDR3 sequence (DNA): TGCAGCGGTGGACAGGGCTTACAAGAGACCCAGTACTTC. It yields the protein CSGGQGLQETQYF.

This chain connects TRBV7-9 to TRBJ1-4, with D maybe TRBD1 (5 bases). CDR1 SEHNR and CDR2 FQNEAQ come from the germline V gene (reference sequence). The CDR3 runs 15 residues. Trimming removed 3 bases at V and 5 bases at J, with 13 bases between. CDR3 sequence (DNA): TGTGCCAGCAGCTTGGCGGGACTGCTAAATGAAAAACTGTTTTTT. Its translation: CASSLAGLLNEKLFF.